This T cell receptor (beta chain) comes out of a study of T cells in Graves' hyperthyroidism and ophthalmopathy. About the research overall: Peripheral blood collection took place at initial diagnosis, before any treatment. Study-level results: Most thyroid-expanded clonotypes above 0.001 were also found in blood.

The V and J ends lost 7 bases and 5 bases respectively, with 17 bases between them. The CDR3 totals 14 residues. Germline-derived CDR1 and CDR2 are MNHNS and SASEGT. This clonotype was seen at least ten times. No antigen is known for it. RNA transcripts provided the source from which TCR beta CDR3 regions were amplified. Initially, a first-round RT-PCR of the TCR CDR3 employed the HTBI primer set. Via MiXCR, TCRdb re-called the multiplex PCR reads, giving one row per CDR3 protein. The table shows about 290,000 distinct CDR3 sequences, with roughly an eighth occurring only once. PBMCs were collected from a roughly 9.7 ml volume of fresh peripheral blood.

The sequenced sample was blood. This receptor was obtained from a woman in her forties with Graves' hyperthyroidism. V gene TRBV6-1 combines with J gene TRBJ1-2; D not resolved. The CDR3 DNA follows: TGTGCCAGCAACGAGCTCGGACCGGGGTATGGCTACACCTTC. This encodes CASNELGPGYGYTF.